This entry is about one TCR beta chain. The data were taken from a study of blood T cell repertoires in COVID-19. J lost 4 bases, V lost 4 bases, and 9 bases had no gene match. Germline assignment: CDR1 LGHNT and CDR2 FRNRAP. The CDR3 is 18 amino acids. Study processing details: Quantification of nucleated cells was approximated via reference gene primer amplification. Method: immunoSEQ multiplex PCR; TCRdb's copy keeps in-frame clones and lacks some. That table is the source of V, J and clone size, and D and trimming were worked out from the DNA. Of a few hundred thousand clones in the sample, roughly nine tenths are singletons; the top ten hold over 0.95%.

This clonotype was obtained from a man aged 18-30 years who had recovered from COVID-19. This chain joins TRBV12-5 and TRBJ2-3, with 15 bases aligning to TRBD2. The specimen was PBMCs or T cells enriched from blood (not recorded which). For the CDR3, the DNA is TGTGCTAGTGGTTCAAAAGGGACTAGCGGGAGGATCCCAGATACGCAGTATTTT. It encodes CASGSKGTSGRIPDTQYF.